A selection of T cell receptor beta chains follows, all from one sample in a study of blood T cell repertoires in COVID-19. Generated by immunoSEQ multiplex PCR, the TCRdb table keeps only in-frame clones and is missing some. The sample shows 110,000 or so clones, roughly 87% of them seen only once. What was sequenced was peripheral blood. Receptor source: a human donor in a cohort sampled during active COVID-19. Both conserved end residues are part of each CDR3. Fields, in order: J gene, V gene, clone size, D gene, CDR3 protein, CDR3 DNA. A D gene is named only where the DNA matches it firmly. Only part of the rows carry a size: once, few, many, or a class if the clone is expanded.

TRBJ1-3	TRBV15	-	TRBD1	CATSGTGVPGNTIYF	TGTGCCACCAGCGGTACAGGGGTGCCTGGAAACACCATATATTTT
TRBJ2-1	TRBV18	few	TRBD2	CASSPLGAGDEQFF	TGTGCCAGCTCACCGCTGGGAGCGGGGGATGAGCAGTTCTTC
TRBJ1-3	TRBV30	-	-	CAWSATGNTIYF	TGTGCCTGGAGTGCAACTGGAAACACCATATATTTT
TRBJ2-3	TRBV9	-	TRBD2	CASSASSGGTDTQYF	TGTGCCAGCAGCGCTTCTAGCGGGGGAACAGATACGCAGTATTTT
TRBJ2-7	TRBV21-1	-	-	CASSLTEGRDHEQYF	TGTGCCAGCAGCTTGACGGAGGGCAGGGACCACGAGCAGTACTTC
TRBJ2-1	TRBV10-2	-	-	CASRGGSYNEQFF	TGCGCCAGTAGGGGGGGATCCTACAATGAGCAGTTCTTC
TRBJ2-7	TRBV4-2	few	-	CASSQVIASDRANEQYF	TGTGCCAGCAGCCAAGTAATCGCTAGCGACCGTGCCAACGAGCAGTACTTC
TRBJ2-5	TRBV6-5	-	-	CASSYSTRETQYF	TGTGCCAGCAGTTACTCCACTCGTGAGACCCAGTACTTC
TRBJ1-5	TRBV24-1	few	-	CATSQNSNQPQHF	TGTGCCACCAGTCAGAATAGCAATCAGCCCCAGCATTTT
TRBJ2-2	TRBV28	-	-	CASRPGKDTGELFF	TGTGCCAGCAGACCCGGGAAGGACACCGGGGAGCTGTTTTTT
TRBJ1-2	TRBV5-1	-	TRBD1	CASSLAWTGYGYTF	TGCGCCAGCAGCTTGGCCTGGACAGGTTACGGCTACACCTTC
TRBJ1-2	TRBV11-2	-	-	CASSLERVNYGYTF	TGTGCCAGCAGCTTAGAGAGGGTGAACTATGGCTACACCTTC
TRBJ2-3	TRBV9	-	-	CASSGTLATDTQYF	TGTGCCAGCAGCGGGACACTAGCCACAGATACGCAGTATTTT
TRBJ1-5	TRBV12-3/TRBV12-4	-	-	CASSLIRGPQHF	TGTGCCAGCAGTTTGATAAGGGGGCCCCAGCATTTT
TRBJ2-3	TRBV19	-	-	CASSIDRETKRTDTQYF	TGTGCCAGTAGTATAGATCGAGAGACTAAGAGGACAGATACGCAGTATTTT
TRBJ1-5	TRBV19	-	-	CASREGPQPQHF	TGTGCCAGTAGAGAGGGTCCGCAGCCCCAGCATTTT
TRBJ2-7	TRBV7-3	-	-	CASSFKAGYEQYF	TGTGCCAGCAGCTTCAAAGCCGGGTACGAGCAGTACTTC
TRBJ1-5	TRBV6-1	-	TRBD1	CASSDNRGSNQPQHF	TGTGCCAGCAGTGACAACAGGGGTAGCAATCAGCCCCAGCATTTT
TRBJ2-5	TRBV28	-	-	CASSLGAPGETQYF	TGTGCCAGCAGTTTGGGGGCCCCCGGAGAGACCCAGTACTTC
TRBJ1-2	TRBV10-3	once	TRBD1	CAISEMGQGNPISNYGYTF	TGTGCCATCAGTGAGATGGGACAGGGGAACCCCATTTCTAACTATGGCTACACCTTC
TRBJ2-1	TRBV7-9	once	-	CASSLVGSSYNEQFF	TGTGCCAGCAGCTTAGTCGGGAGCTCCTACAATGAGCAGTTCTTC
TRBJ2-1	TRBV12-3/TRBV12-4	-	-	CASSSGGNEQFF	TGTGCCAGCAGTTCGGGTGGAAATGAGCAGTTCTTC
TRBJ2-2	TRBV18	-	-	CASSTDRSTGELFF	TGTGCCAGCTCAACTGACAGAAGTACCGGGGAGCTGTTTTTT
TRBJ2-7	TRBV5-1	-	TRBD1	CASSSFPTGGYEQYF	TGCGCCAGCAGCTCTTTCCCGACAGGGGGCTACGAGCAGTACTTC
TRBJ2-3	TRBV13	-	TRBD2	CASSRGGGLAGGSRTDTQYF	TGTGCCAGCAGCCGAGGGGGAGGACTAGCGGGAGGGAGCAGGACAGATACGCAGTATTTT
TRBJ1-2	TRBV20-1	few	TRBD1	CSASRGDRTFGYTF	TGCAGTGCTAGTCGTGGGGACAGGACCTTTGGGTACACCTTC
TRBJ2-3	TRBV11-1	-	-	CASSRDRPGGGNTQYF	TGTGCCAGCAGCCGCGACAGGCCGGGGGGTGGAAATACGCAGTATTTT
TRBJ2-7	TRBV6-4	-	-	CASSDSGRGPLYEQYF	TGTGCCAGCAGTGACTCTGGCAGGGGCCCTCTTTACGAGCAGTACTTC
TRBJ1-4	TRBV11-2	-	-	CASSLGPGREEKLFF	TGTGCCAGCAGCTTAGGGCCGGGCCGGGAGGAAAAACTGTTTTTT
TRBJ2-7	TRBV7-8	-	-	CASSLAPDSSYEQYF	TGTGCCAGCAGCTTAGCCCCGGACAGTTCCTACGAGCAGTACTTC
TRBJ2-7	TRBV28	-	TRBD2	CASSLHRASGDYEQYF	TGTGCCAGCAGTTTACATCGGGCTAGCGGAGACTACGAGCAGTACTTC
TRBJ1-2	TRBV2	once	-	CASSALGSGTF	TGTGCCAGCAGTGCGTTGGGATCAGGGACCTTC
TRBJ1-2	TRBV12-3/TRBV12-4	-	-	CASSFSRGGGYTF	TGTGCCAGCAGTTTTTCGAGGGGAGGAGGCTACACCTTC
TRBJ1-3	TRBV5-5	-	TRBD1	CASSLGQGMLAGNTIYF	TGTGCCAGCAGCCTGGGACAGGGGATGTTAGCTGGAAACACCATATATTTT
TRBJ1-5	TRBV6-5	-	TRBD1	CASRTGNQPQHF	TGTGCCAGTAGGACAGGGAATCAGCCCCAGCATTTT
TRBJ2-1	TRBV7-3	-	-	CASRKNPGGRDEQFF	TGTGCCAGCAGGAAAAACCCCGGGGGGCGAGATGAGCAGTTCTTC
TRBJ2-1	TRBV6-1	-	TRBD2	CASSAPGLAGPYDEQFF	TGTGCCAGCAGTGCCCCCGGACTAGCGGGACCGTACGATGAGCAGTTCTTC
TRBJ1-1	TRBV11-2	-	-	CASSPSAPGNTEAFF	TGTGCCAGCAGCCCATCCGCCCCCGGGAACACTGAAGCTTTCTTT
TRBJ2-1	TRBV19	few	-	CASLPQGYNEQFF	TGTGCCAGTCTCCCACAGGGCTACAATGAGCAGTTCTTC
TRBJ2-1	TRBV2	-	TRBD2	CASSVGAGGPLEQFF	TGTGCCAGCAGCGTAGGGGCGGGGGGGCCGTTAGAGCAGTTCTTC
TRBJ1-1	TRBV5-1	few	TRBD1	CASSYSGTGMGAEAFF	TGCGCCAGCAGCTACTCCGGGACAGGGATGGGGGCTGAAGCTTTCTTT
TRBJ1-1	TRBV6-5	-	-	CASSLRHLFETEAFF	TGTGCCAGCAGTCTACGACATCTCTTTGAGACTGAAGCTTTCTTT
TRBJ2-3	TRBV18	-	TRBD2	CASSPTSGRAGSFADTQYF	TGTGCCAGCTCACCAACTAGCGGGAGGGCCGGTAGTTTCGCAGATACGCAGTATTTT
TRBJ1-4	TRBV7-6	-	-	CASSLRSLTENEKLFF	TGTGCCAGCAGCTTAAGGTCTTTGACTGAAAATGAAAAACTGTTTTTT
TRBJ2-2	TRBV7-3	-	TRBD1	CASSKDRGRETGELFF	TGTGCCAGCAGCAAGGACAGGGGGCGGGAAACCGGGGAGCTGTTTTTT